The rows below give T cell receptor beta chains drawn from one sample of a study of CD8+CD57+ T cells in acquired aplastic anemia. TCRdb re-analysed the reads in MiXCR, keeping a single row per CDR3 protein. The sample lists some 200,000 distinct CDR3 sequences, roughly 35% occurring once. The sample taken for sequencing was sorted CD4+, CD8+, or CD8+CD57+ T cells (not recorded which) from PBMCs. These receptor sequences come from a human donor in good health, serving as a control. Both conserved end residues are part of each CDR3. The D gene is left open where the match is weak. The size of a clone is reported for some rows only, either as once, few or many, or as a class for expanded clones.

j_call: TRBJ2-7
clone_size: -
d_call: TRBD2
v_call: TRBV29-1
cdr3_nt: TGCAGCTTGGCGCCGGGACTAGCGGCCTACGAGCAGTACTTC
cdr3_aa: CSLAPGLAAYEQYF

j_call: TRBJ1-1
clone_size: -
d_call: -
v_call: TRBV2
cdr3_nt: TGTGCCAGCACTGACTTAAACACTGAAGCTTTCTTT
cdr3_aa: CASTDLNTEAFF

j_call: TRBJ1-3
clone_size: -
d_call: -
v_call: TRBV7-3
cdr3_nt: TGTGCCAGCAGCTTCCAAGCCCTACAGGGAAACACCATATATTTT
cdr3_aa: CASSFQALQGNTIYF

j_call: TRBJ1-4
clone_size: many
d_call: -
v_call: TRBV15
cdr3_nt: TGTGCCACCAGCAGAGATCGGCAGGAGGGGGAAAAACTGTTTTTT
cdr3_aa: CATSRDRQEGEKLFF

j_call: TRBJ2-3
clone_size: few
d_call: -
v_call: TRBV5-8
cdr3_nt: TGTGCCAGCAGTTTTGGGATTGCTACGGATACGCAGTATTTT
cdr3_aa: CASSFGIATDTQYF

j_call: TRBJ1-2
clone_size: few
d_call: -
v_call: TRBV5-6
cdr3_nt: TGTGCCAGCAGCTCGGATGGGGGCGCGGGCTATGGCTACACCTTC
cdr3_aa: CASSSDGGAGYGYTF

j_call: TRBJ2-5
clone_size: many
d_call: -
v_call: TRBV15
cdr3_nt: TGTGTCACCAGCAGGTCCCGGTCTAGACAAGAGACCCAGTACTTC
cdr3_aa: CVTSRSRSRQETQYF

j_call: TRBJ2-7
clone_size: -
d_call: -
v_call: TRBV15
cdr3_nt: TGTGCCACCAGCACTCCGGGACTGCCGTTCTACGAGCAGTACTTC
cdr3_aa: CATSTPGLPFYEQYF

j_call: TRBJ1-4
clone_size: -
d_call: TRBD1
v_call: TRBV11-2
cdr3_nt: TGTGCCAGCAGCTTGGGGACAGCGTCTGAAAAACTGTTTTTT
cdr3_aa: CASSLGTASEKLFF

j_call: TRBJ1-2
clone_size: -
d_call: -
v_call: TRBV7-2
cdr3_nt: TGTGCCAGCAGCCCGGACACTTTCTATGGCTACACCTTC
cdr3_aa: CASSPDTFYGYTF

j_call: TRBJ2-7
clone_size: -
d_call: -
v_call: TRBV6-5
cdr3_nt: TGTGCCAGCAGTTACTCGAAGCACGAGCAGTACTTC
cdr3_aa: CASSYSKHEQYF

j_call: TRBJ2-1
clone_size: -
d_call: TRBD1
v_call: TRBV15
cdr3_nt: TGTGCCACCAGCAGGGTTACAGGGGGCAATGAGCAGTTCTTC
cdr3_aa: CATSRVTGGNEQFF

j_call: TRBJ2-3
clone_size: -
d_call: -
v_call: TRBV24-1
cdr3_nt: TGTGCCACCAGTGATTGGCGGGACACAGATACGCAGTATTTT
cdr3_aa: CATSDWRDTDTQYF

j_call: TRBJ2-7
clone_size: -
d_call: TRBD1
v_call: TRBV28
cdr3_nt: TGTGCCAGCAGTCCAGTGGGACAGAGAACCTACGAGCAGTACTTC
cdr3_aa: CASSPVGQRTYEQYF

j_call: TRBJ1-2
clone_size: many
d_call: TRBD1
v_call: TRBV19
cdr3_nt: TGTGCCAGTATCCCGGACAGGGCATTTTCAGCCGGCTACACCTTC
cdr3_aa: CASIPDRAFSAGYTF

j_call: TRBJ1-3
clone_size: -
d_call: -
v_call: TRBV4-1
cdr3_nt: TGCGCCACCCAGGGGTATGGAAGCACCATATATTTT
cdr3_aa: CATQGYGSTIYF

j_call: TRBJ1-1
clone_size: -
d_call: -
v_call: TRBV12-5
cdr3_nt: TGTGCTAGTGGTTTACAAGAGAGCACTGAAGCTTTCTTT
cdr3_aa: CASGLQESTEAFF

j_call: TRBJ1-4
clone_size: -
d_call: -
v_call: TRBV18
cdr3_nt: TGTGCCAGCTCACCCAACGGGGGGCTCGGTGAAAAACTGTTTTTT
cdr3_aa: CASSPNGGLGEKLFF

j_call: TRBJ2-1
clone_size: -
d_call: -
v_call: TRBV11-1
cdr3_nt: TGTGCCAGCAGCTTAGCGGCCGACCAGACCAATGAGCAGTTCTTC
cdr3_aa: CASSLAADQTNEQFF

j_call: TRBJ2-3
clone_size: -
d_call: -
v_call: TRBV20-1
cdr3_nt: TGCAATGCTAGAGATTTCCAGGGGACCCCGGGGGATACGCAGTATTTT
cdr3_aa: CNARDFQGTPGDTQYF

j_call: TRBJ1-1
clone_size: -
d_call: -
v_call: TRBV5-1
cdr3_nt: TGCGCCAGCAGCCGGGACGAGACAGGGAACACTGAAGCTTTCTTT
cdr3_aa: CASSRDETGNTEAFF

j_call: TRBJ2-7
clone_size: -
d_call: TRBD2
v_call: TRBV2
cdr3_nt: TGTGCCAGCAGGGGGACTAGCGGGAGGAAATCCCACGAGCAGTACTTC
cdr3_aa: CASRGTSGRKSHEQYF

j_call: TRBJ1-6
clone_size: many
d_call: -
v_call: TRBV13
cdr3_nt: TGTGCCAGCGGGGGGGGGAAAGAACCGTCACCCCTCCACTTT
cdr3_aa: CASGGGKEPSPLHF

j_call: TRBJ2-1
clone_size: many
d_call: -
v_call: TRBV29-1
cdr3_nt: TGCAGCGGGACCGGGGCAGGACCCGGGGGCTACAATGAGCAGTTCTTC
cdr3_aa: CSGTGAGPGGYNEQFF

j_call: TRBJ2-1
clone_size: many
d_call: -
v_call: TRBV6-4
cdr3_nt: TGTGCCTTGGGGCTGTTCTACAATGAGCAGTTCTTC
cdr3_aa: CALGLFYNEQFF

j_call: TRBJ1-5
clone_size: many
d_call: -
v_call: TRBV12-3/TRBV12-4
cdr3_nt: TGTGCCAGCAGAATACAGGGTGCGGATCAGCCCCAGCATTTT
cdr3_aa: CASRIQGADQPQHF

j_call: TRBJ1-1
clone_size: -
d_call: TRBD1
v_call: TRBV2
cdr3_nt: TGTGCCAGCAGTGGACAGGGTACGAACACTGAAGCTTTCTTT
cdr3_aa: CASSGQGTNTEAFF

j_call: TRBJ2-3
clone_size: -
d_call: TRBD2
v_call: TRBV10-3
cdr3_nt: TGTGCCATTTCCAGCGGGGCAAGCACAGATACGCAGTATTTT
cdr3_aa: CAISSGASTDTQYF

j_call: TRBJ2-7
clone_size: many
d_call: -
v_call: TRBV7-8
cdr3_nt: TGTGCCAGCAGCTCGGGACTTGGCGAGCAGTACTTC
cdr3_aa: CASSSGLGEQYF

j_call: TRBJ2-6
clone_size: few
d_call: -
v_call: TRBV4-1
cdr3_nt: TGCGCCAGCAGCCTTATCACACCGATCTCTGGGGCCAACGTCCTGACTTTC
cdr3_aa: CASSLITPISGANVLTF

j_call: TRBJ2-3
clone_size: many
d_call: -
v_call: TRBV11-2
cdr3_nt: TGTGCCAGCAGCTGGACCCCGGGACTGAGCACAGATACGCAGTATTTT
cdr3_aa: CASSWTPGLSTDTQYF

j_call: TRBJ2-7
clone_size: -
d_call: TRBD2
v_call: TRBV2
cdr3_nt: TGTGCCTCCACGACTAGCGTGCGGGGGGATCCCTACGAGCAGTACTTC
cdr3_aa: CASTTSVRGDPYEQYF

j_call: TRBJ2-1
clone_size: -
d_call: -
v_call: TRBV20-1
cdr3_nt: TGCAGTGCTAGAGATTTAACAGGGTCTAAGAATGAGCAGTTCTTC
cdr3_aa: CSARDLTGSKNEQFF

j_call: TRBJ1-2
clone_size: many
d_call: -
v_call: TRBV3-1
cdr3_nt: TGTGCCAGCAGCCAAGACATCTTCTATGGCTACACCTTC
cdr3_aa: CASSQDIFYGYTF

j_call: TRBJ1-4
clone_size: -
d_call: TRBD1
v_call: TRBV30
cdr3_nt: TGTGCCTGGAGTCAGGACAGGGATGGTGAAAAACTGTTTTTT
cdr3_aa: CAWSQDRDGEKLFF

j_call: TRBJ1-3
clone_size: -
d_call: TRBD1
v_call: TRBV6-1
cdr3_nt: TGTGCCAGCAGCCGGAGCCGGGACAGGGGAGCATCTGGAAACACCATATATTTT
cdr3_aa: CASSRSRDRGASGNTIYF

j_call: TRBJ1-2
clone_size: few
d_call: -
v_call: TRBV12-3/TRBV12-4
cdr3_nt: TGTGCCAGCAGCCCCGGGGCAGCCGATAACTATGGCTACACCTTC
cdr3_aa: CASSPGAADNYGYTF

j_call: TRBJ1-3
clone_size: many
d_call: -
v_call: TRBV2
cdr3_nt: TGTGCCAGCAGTGAAGGGCGACTATTCTCTGGAAACACCATATATTTT
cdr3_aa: CASSEGRLFSGNTIYF

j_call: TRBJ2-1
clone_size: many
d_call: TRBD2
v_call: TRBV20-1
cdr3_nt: TGCAGTGCTAATTGGCTAGCGGGGAAGGGGGAGCAGTTCTTC
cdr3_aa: CSANWLAGKGEQFF

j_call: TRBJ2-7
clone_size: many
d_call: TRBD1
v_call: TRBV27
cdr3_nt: TGTGCCAGCAAGCGGGACAGGGGTATCTACGAGCAGTACTTC
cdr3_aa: CASKRDRGIYEQYF

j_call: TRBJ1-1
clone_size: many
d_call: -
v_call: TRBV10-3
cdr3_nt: TGTGCCATCAGAGGACGGCAGAACACTGAAGCTTTCTTT
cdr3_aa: CAIRGRQNTEAFF

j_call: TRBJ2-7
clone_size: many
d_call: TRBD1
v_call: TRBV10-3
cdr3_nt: TGTGCCATCAGTGTTGAGGGGGCCCTCTACGAGCAGTACTTC
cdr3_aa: CAISVEGALYEQYF

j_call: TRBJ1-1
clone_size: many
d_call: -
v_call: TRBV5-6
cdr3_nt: TGTGCCAGCAGCTTGTGGTCTGAAGCTTTCTTT
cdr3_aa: CASSLWSEAFF

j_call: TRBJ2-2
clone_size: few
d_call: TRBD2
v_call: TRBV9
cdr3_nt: TGTGCCAGCAGCCCTCAGACTAGCGGGGAACCCGGGGAGCTGTTTTTT
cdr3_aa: CASSPQTSGEPGELFF

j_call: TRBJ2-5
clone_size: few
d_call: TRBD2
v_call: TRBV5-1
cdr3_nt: TGCGCCAGCAGCGAAGGGACTAGCGGACAAGAGACCCAGTACTTC
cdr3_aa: CASSEGTSGQETQYF

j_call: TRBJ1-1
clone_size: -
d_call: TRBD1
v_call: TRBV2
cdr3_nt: TGTGCCAGCAGTCGGACAGGGCATGTAGTCACTGAAGCTTTCTTT
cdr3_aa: CASSRTGHVVTEAFF

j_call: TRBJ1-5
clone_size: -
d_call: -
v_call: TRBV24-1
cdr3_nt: TGTGCCACCAGTGGAGGGAGGACAAGGGGTTTTCAGCCCCAGCATTTT
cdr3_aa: CATSGGRTRGFQPQHF

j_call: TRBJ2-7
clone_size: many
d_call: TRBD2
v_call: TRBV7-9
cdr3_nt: TGTGCCAGCAGCCGGCTTGGCGGCGTTAGCGGGGTCTCCTACGAGCAGTACTTC
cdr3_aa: CASSRLGGVSGVSYEQYF

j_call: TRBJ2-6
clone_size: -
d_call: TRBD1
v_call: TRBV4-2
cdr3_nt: TGTGCCAGCAGCCAAGAATTTCGAGCAGGGGGTCTATCGGGGGCCAACGTCCTGACTTTC
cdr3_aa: CASSQEFRAGGLSGANVLTF

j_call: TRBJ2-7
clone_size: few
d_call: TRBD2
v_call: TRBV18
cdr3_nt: TGTGCCAGCTCAGACGGGATAGGCGGGAGCTACGAGCAGTACTTC
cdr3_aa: CASSDGIGGSYEQYF

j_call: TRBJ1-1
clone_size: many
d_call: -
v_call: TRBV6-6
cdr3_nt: TGTGCCAGCAGTTACTCTGCGGTAGGCACTGAAGCTTTCTTT
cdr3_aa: CASSYSAVGTEAFF

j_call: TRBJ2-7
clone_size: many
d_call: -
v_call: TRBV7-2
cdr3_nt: TGTGCCAGCGCCCTTGGGTCCCTCTACGAGCAGTACTTC
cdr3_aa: CASALGSLYEQYF